The entry below describes one T cell receptor (beta chain). Using immunoSEQ multiplex PCR, the repertoire was profiled, and TCRdb retains in-frame clones only, with some absent. The sample yields about 140,000 clones, under 90% seen once. These data belong to a study of blood T cell repertoires in COVID-19. At the level of the study: The United States, Italy and Spain were the sources of the acute and convalescent COVID-19 samples.

The germline CDR1 and CDR2 sequences are MGHRA and YSYEKL. The CDR3 is made up of 15 amino acids. V lost 4 bases and J 4 bases, leaving 16 bases between the germline ends. V gene TRBV4-1 combines with J gene TRBJ1-1; no firm D call. The source is a woman at least 80 years old in a cohort sampled during active or convalescent COVID-19. The sequenced sample was peripheral blood. Here the CDR3 DNA reads TGCGCCAGCAGCCCCCCGCGTGTAGAGGGCACTGAAGCTTTCTTT. Its translation is CASSPPRVEGTEAFF.